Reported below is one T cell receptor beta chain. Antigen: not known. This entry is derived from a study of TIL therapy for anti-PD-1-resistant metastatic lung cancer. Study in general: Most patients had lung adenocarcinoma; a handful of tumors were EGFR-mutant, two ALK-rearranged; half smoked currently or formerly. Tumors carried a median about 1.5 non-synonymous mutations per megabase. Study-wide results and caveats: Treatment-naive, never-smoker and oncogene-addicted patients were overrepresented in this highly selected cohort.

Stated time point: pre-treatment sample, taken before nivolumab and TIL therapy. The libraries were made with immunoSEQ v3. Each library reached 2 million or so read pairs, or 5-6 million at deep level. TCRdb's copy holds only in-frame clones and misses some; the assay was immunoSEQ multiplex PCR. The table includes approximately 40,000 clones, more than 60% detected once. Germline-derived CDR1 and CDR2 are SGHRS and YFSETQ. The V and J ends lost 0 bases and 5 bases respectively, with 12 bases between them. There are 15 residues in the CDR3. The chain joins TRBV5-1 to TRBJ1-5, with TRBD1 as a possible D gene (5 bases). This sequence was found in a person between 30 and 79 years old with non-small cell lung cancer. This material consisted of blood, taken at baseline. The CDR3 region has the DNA TGCGCCAGCAGCTTGGGAGACAGCAATTATCAGCCCCAGCATTTT. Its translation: CASSLGDSNYQPQHF.